The 5 T cell receptor beta chains presented below share a single source sample, sequenced in a study of long-term antiretroviral therapy in people with HIV. This was the immunoSEQ v3.0 assay at survey level. This table comes from immunoSEQ multiplex PCR, and its TCRdb copy is limited to in-frame clones, with some not included. The sample has 33,000 or so clones; 97% are singletons. Sample: unsorted PBMCs, taken 7.6 years after starting antiretroviral therapy. The source is a man aged 25 to 45 with HIV.

The chain recombines TRBV6-9 with TRBJ2-3; D may match TRBD1 or TRBD2 (5 bases each). The length of the CDR3 is 14 residues. V was pared by 10 bases and J by 3 bases, with 17 bases between. CDR1 and CDR2 (germline): MNHGY, SVAAGI. This CDR3 reads CATDGGLVTDTQYF. The CDR3 DNA reads TGTGCCACCGATGGGGGTCTTGTGACAGATACGCAGTATTTT.

The chain couples TRBV18 to TRBJ1-2; D uncertain. This CDR3 region has 14 residues. Trimming cost V 3 bases and J 5 bases, with 13 bases left between them. Germline-derived CDR1 and CDR2 are KGHSH and LQKENI. As DNA, the CDR3 is TGTGCCAGCTCACCGGAGCCCGAGGAGTATGGCTACACCTTC. It specifies CASSPEPEEYGYTF.

This chain joins TRBV4-3 and TRBJ1-2; D is unclear. There are 16 residues in the CDR3. V lost 0 bases and J 2 bases, leaving 13 bases between the germline ends. In germline, CDR1 is LGHNA, CDR2 YSLEER. CDR3 bases: TGCGCCAGCAGCCAAGATTTATATGGGAGAAACTATGGCTACACCTTC. Translating gives CASSQDLYGRNYGYTF.

The genes are TRBV19 and TRBJ2-3; 15 bases line up with TRBD2. Trimming took 5 bases from V and 5 from J; bases not matched to a gene: 5. Germline CDR1 reads LNHDA; CDR2 reads SQIVND (reference sequence). CDR3 length equals 16 residues. The CDR3 bases are TGTGCCAGTAGTCCGGGACTAGCGGGGGGAGGAGATACGCAGTATTTT. Protein product: CASSPGLAGGGDTQYF.

This chain joins TRBV27 and TRBJ2-3; D not resolved. V lost 2 bases and J 5 bases, leaving 11 bases between the germline ends. The germline gives CDR1 MNHEY, CDR2 SMNVEV (reference sequence). The CDR3 spans 14 residues. The CDR3 sequence is CASSLPHDGDTQYF. The CDR3 nucleotides read TGTGCCAGCAGTTTACCCCACGACGGAGATACGCAGTATTTT.